These 20 T cell receptor beta chains were sequenced from one sample in a study of identical twins. Using its own MiXCR run on the 5' RACE reads, TCRdb lists one record per CDR3 protein. The table includes around 570,000 distinct CDR3 sequences, approximately 9.6% detected once. This sample also appeared in a second study, on yellow fever vaccine responses in identical twins.

The specimen was PBMCs. Receptor source: a woman aged 18-30 years in good health.

This clonotype was counted a few times. V is TRBV7-9 and J is TRBJ2-3, with D hard to call. This CDR3 has 13 residues. Germline CDR1 reads SEHNR; CDR2 reads FQNEAQ (reference sequence). V lost 5 bases to trimming and J lost 7 bases, with 13 bases between them. The CDR3 spells CASSPRHTYTQYF. The CDR3 DNA reads TGTGCCAGCAGCCCTCGACACACCTATACGCAGTATTTT.

This chain connects TRBV7-9 to TRBJ2-7, with D perhaps being TRBD1 or TRBD2 (6 bases each). Germline CDR1 and CDR2: SEHNR and FQNEAQ (reference sequence). Trimming took 6 bases from V and 1 from J, leaving 13 bases between them. The CDR3 has 14 residues. The CDR3 DNA reads as TGTGCCAGCAGAGCCTTAGGGGGGTCCTACGAGCAGTACTTC. It is translated as CASRALGGSYEQYF.

This clonotype was seen repeatedly, ten times or more. The chain joins TRBV29-1 to TRBJ2-1, with D possibly called TRBD1 or TRBD2 (6 bases each). CDR3 size: 14 residues. Germline V gene data show CDR1 as SQVTM and CDR2 as ANQGSEA. V shed 6 bases and J shed 6 bases, with 18 bases lying between them. CDR3 sequence (DNA): TGCAGCGTGGGGGCCCCGGGAGAGGCCAATGAGCAGTTCTTC. It encodes CSVGAPGEANEQFF.

Many counts were recorded for this clonotype. The chain links TRBV29-1 to TRBJ2-7, with D possibly TRBD1 on 6 matching bases. The germline V gene has CDR1 SQVTM and CDR2 ANQGSEA. The V and J ends lost 6 bases and 4 bases respectively, with 13 bases between them. This CDR3 spans 12 amino acids. The CDR3 sequence: CSVENREYEQYF. CDR3 coding DNA: TGCAGCGTGGAAAACAGGGAGTACGAGCAGTACTTC.

The rearrangement links TRBV12-3 or TRBV12-4 to TRBJ1-2; D is perhaps TRBD1 (6 bases). CDR3 length: 14 amino acids. The V gene lost 4 bases and the J gene lost 7 bases, with 16 bases spanning the gap. The CDR3 DNA reads TGTGCCAGCAGTTATCTCGAGGACAGCGGTGGCTACACCTTC. Translated, it gives CASSYLEDSGGYTF.

This clonotype occurred many times. V and J are TRBV20-1 and TRBJ1-1; the D gene is possibly TRBD1 (5 bases). The germline V and J ends were trimmed by 5 bases and 7 bases, with 14 bases remaining between them. The germline CDR1 and CDR2 sequences are DFQATT and SNEGSKA (reference sequence). The CDR3 extends over 12 amino acids. The CDR3 protein is CSAPGTLDEAFF. For the CDR3, the DNA is TGCAGTGCTCCCGGGACCCTTGATGAAGCTTTCTTT.

A remark on this clonotype: The conserved closing phenylalanine or tryptophan is absent in this CDR3, likely reflecting a read error. The chain has TRBV6-2 or TRBV6-3 and TRBJ2-2; TRBD1 or TRBD2 may be the D gene (5 bases each). The CDR3 runs 21 residues. Trimming stripped 3 bases from V and 0 bases from J, with 26 bases between. From germline, CDR1 is MNHEY and CDR2 SVGEGT. CDR3 DNA: TGTGCCAGCAGTTATCGGGGTGGGGGTGTATCAGCGGCGACGAACACCGGGGAGCTGTTTGTT. Amino acids: CASSYRGGGVSAATNTGELFV.

This clonotype came up many times. This sequence joins TRBV6-1 and TRBJ2-7, with D perhaps matching TRBD1 (5 bases). V was pared by 7 bases and J by 0 bases, with 10 bases between. Per germline, CDR1 MNHNS and CDR2 SASEGT. This CDR3 is 13 amino acids long. CDR3 coding DNA: TGTGCCAGCAAACAGGCCAGCTCCTACGAGCAGTACTTC. This sequence encodes CASKQASSYEQYF.

The chain employs TRBV2 and TRBJ1-2, with D perhaps TRBD1 (6 bases). The germline CDR1 and CDR2 sequences are SNHLY and FYNNEI. This CDR3 has 16 residues. The V end was cut by 5 bases, the J end by 6 bases, with 22 bases between. CDR3 residues: CASSYGPQGDQDGYTF. CDR3 sequence (DNA): TGTGCCAGCAGTTATGGACCACAGGGAGACCAAGATGGCTACACCTTC.

V and J are TRBV9 and TRBJ2-1; TRBD2 agrees at 9 bases. Trimming removed 0 bases from V and 8 bases from J; junction bases left unmatched: 3. The length of the CDR3 is 14 residues. The germline CDR1 and CDR2 sequences are SGDLS and YYNGEE. CDR3 amino acids: CASSVEAGGDEQFF. The CDR3 DNA is TGTGCCAGCAGCGTAGAGGCGGGGGGGGATGAGCAGTTCTTC.

This clonotype came up a few times. The CDR3 nucleotides read TGTGCCAGCAGTTACGTGACAGGGGGCAGCGACGAGCAGTACTTC. Its protein product is CASSYVTGGSDEQYF. The chain is built from TRBV6-2 or TRBV6-3 and TRBJ2-7, with 10 bases lining up with TRBD1. The CDR3 contains 15 residues. In germline, CDR1 is MNHEY, CDR2 SVGEGT. V lost 2 bases to trimming and J lost 5 bases; unmatched junction nucleotides: 6.

V is TRBV7-3 and J is TRBJ1-1; 7 bases align to TRBD1. The CDR3 is 14 amino acids. The germline gives CDR1 SGHTA, CDR2 FQGTGA. Losses at the gene ends were 5 bases for V and 7 bases for J; bases not matched to a gene: 10. The CDR3 coding sequence is TGTGCCAGCAGCAGAGACAGGGCTCAGGGTGAAGCTTTCTTT. Translation gives CASSRDRAQGEAFF. Full variable domain (missing parts from reference TRBV7-3 and TRBJ1-1): GAGVSQTPSNKVTEKGKYVELRCDPISGHTALYWYRQSLGQGPEFLIYFQGTGAADDSGLPNDRFFAVRPEGSVSTLKIQRTERGDSAVYLCASSRDRAQGEAFFGQGTRLTVV.

This clonotype has ten or more counts. The V call is TRBV12-3 or TRBV12-4, the J call TRBJ1-2, with D perhaps matching TRBD1 (5 bases). CDR3 length: 15 amino acids. V was trimmed by 2 bases and J by 4 bases, leaving 14 bases between them. CDR3 region: CASSLRGAATYGYTF. CDR3 nucleotides: TGTGCCAGCAGTTTACGCGGGGCGGCTACCTATGGCTACACCTTC.

There are a few counts of this clonotype. This chain uses TRBV4-3 with TRBJ2-1, with TRBD2 matching 12 bases. Germline CDR1 and CDR2: LGHNA and YSLEER. The CDR3 runs 18 residues. After removal of 1 base from V and 3 bases from J, the junction contained 7 bases not matched to a gene. CDR3 amino acids: CASSQVGLAGGVYNEQFF. The CDR3 DNA sequence: TGCGCCAGCAGCCAAGTTGGTCTAGCGGGAGGGGTCTACAATGAGCAGTTCTTC.

This clonotype was recorded many times. In nucleotides, the CDR3 is TGTGCCAGCAATCTGGCTGCTGGGGCCAACGTCCTGACTTTC. Protein sequence: CASNLAAGANVLTF. The chain combines TRBV6-1 with TRBJ2-6; D is unclear. The germline V and J ends were trimmed by 7 bases and 2 bases, with 9 bases remaining between them. The CDR3 has 14 residues. CDR1 is MNHNS, CDR2 SASEGT, per germline.

This clonotype has only a few counts. The chain joins TRBV4-3 to TRBJ2-5; the D gene is possibly TRBD1 (6 bases). CDR1 LGHNA and CDR2 YSLEER come from the germline V gene. This CDR3 has 14 amino acids. V gave up 1 base and J gave up 3 bases, with 9 bases separating them. For the CDR3, the DNA is TGCGCCAGCAGCCAAGGTGACAGGAAAGAGACCCAGTACTTC. Protein sequence: CASSQGDRKETQYF.

This clonotype was recorded many times. The chain has TRBV5-1 and TRBJ1-1, with no clear D. Germline V gene lookup returns CDR1 SGHRS and CDR2 YFSETQ. Trimming removed 2 bases at V and 5 bases at J, with 13 bases between. The CDR3 is made up of 14 amino acids. The CDR3 sequence is CASSLGEGTTEAFF. CDR3 nucleotides: TGCGCCAGCAGCTTAGGAGAGGGAACGACTGAAGCTTTCTTT.

This clonotype has a single count. The V gene is TRBV11-3, the J gene TRBJ2-5; 7 bases are a match to TRBD2. The germline V gene has CDR1 SGHNT and CDR2 YENEEA. The CDR3 has 15 amino acids. Trimming cost V 0 bases and J 2 bases; bases outside gene matches: 3. The CDR3 spells CASSLDGGGQETQYF. DNA of the CDR3: TGTGCCAGCAGCTTAGATGGGGGGGGACAAGAGACCCAGTACTTC.

This sequence joins TRBV5-1 and TRBJ2-7; 9 positions match TRBD1. Germline V gene data show CDR1 as SGHRS and CDR2 as YFSETQ. The V segment lost 1 base and the J segment 6 bases; nucleotides outside the gene matches: 8. This CDR3 is built from 15 residues. This CDR3 reads CASSLLGTGRGEQYF. The CDR3 nucleotides are TGCGCCAGCAGCTTGCTTGGGACAGGGAGAGGCGAGCAGTACTTC.

The V gene is TRBV20-1, the J gene TRBJ2-5; TRBD2 agrees at 13 bases. This CDR3 has 16 amino acids. With V trimmed by 6 bases and J by 5 bases, 12 bases remained unmatched. Germline CDR1 and CDR2: DFQATT and SNEGSKA (reference sequence). CDR3 nucleotide sequence: TGCAGTGCGCCTACTAGCGGGGGGGCCGGCGAGGAGACCCAGTACTTC. Translation: CSAPTSGGAGEETQYF.